Below are 24 T cell receptor beta chains sequenced from a single sample in a study of response to subunit inactivated influenza vaccine. TCRdb fed the RT-PCR reads into MiXCR, producing one record per CDR3 protein. The sample carries 500,000 to 700,000 distinct CDR3 sequences, 20% to 25% recorded once. This sample was also put to use in a study of T cells expressing NK-cell markers. This second study notes: UMIs were included in TCR beta cDNA generated by 5'RACE template switching.

Specimen: CD4+ T cells sorted from PBMCs, collected roughly 13 days after vaccination. These TCRs come from a man in his fifties or sixties who received an inactivated influenza vaccine.

In this sample, this clonotype turned up a few times. This chain uses TRBV29-1 with TRBJ2-1; 11 nucleotides align to TRBD2. Germline CDR1 reads SQVTM; CDR2 reads ANQGSEA. Unmatched junction bases numbered 4, after V lost 8 bases and J lost 7 bases. The CDR3 spans 12 residues. The DNA of the CDR3 is TGCAGCTTCCGACTAGCGGGAAATGAGCAGTTCTTC. It is translated as CSFRLAGNEQFF.

This chain's CDR3 is CASSATGTGTKNIQYF. The CDR3 nucleotides read TGTGCCAGCAGTGCGACAGGGACAGGGACCAAAAACATTCAGTACTTC. The rearrangement joins TRBV6-1 to TRBJ2-4; 9 bases agree with TRBD1. Germline CDR1 and CDR2: MNHNS and SASEGT. The CDR3 length is 16 residues. V trimming: 4 bases; J trimming: 2 bases; junction bases outside the gene matches: 6.

This chain links TRBV6-2 or TRBV6-3 with TRBJ2-7, with D possibly matching TRBD2 (6 bases). Germline values: CDR1 MNHEY, CDR2 SVGEGT. The CDR3 covers 15 residues. V lost 2 bases and J 3 bases, leaving 14 bases between the germline ends. For the CDR3, the DNA is TGTGCCAGCAGTTACCCCAATTGGAGGGGCTACGAGCAGTACTTC. As protein: CASSYPNWRGYEQYF.

The V gene is TRBV3-1, the J gene TRBJ2-5, with D possibly being TRBD1 (6 bases). CDR3 size: 13 residues. The V end was cut by 3 bases, the J end by 5 bases, with 10 bases between. CDR1 LGHDT and CDR2 YNNKEL come from the germline V gene (reference sequence). CDR3 DNA sequence: TGTGCCAGCAGCCAGGGGGCGCGGGAGACCCAGTACTTC. Its protein product is CASSQGARETQYF.

The V gene is TRBV7-2, the J gene TRBJ2-1; 9 bases align to TRBD2. Trimming cost V 6 bases and J 3 bases; bases outside gene matches: 6. This CDR3 has 15 amino acids. From germline, CDR1 is SGHTA and CDR2 FQGNSA. CDR3 sequence reads: CASRTGTSFYNEQFF. In DNA, the CDR3 is TGTGCCAGCAGGACCGGGACTAGCTTCTACAATGAGCAGTTCTTC.

This clonotype was detected a few times. This rearrangement joins TRBV6-1 to TRBJ2-5, with 10 nucleotides matching TRBD2. The germline V gene has CDR1 MNHNS and CDR2 SASEGT. J gave up 4 bases and V 6 bases, and 5 bases lay outside the gene matches. The CDR3 is made up of 14 amino acids. CDR3: CASSSGGAGETQYF. The CDR3 DNA follows: TGTGCCAGCAGCAGCGGGGGGGCCGGAGAGACCCAGTACTTC.

The chain joins TRBV18 to TRBJ2-5; D is unclear. Germline V lookup: CDR1 KGHSH, CDR2 LQKENI. V was cut by 5 bases and J by 3 bases, with 7 bases left in between. CDR3 size: 12 residues. The chain's CDR3 is CASSASEETQYF. Written as DNA, the CDR3 is TGTGCCAGCTCAGCTAGTGAAGAGACCCAGTACTTC. The full variable domain, rest sourced from reference TRBV18 and TRBJ2-5, is NAGVMQNPRHLVRRRGQEARLRCSPMKGHSHVYWYRQLPEEGLKFMVYLQKENIIDESGMPKERFSAEFPKEGPSILRIQQVVRGDSAAYFCASSASEETQYFGPGTRLLVL.

This clonotype was counted many times. This chain links TRBV29-1 with TRBJ2-1; D not resolved. This CDR3 region has 12 residues. Deletions cut 6 bases from V and 0 bases from J, with 6 bases between. Per germline, CDR1 SQVTM and CDR2 ANQGSEA. The CDR3 DNA sequence: TGCAGCGTGATGCGCTCCTACAATGAGCAGTTCTTC. Protein product: CSVMRSYNEQFF.

The rearrangement links TRBV29-1 to TRBJ2-1; a possible D gene is TRBD2 (6 bases). V dropped 6 bases and J dropped 8 bases, with 8 bases sitting between them. From germline, CDR1 is SQVTM and CDR2 ANQGSEA. The CDR3 is 10 amino acids. The CDR3 loop reads CSVGGDEQFF. The CDR3 DNA is TGCAGCGTCGGCGGGGATGAGCAGTTCTTC.

This clonotype occurred a few times. This sequence joins TRBV6-2 or TRBV6-3 and TRBJ2-7; 13 bases match TRBD2. This CDR3 has 14 residues. With 6 bases clipped from V and 7 bases from J, the junction kept 6 bases outside the gene matches. CDR1 is MNHEY, CDR2 SVGEGT, per germline. Here the CDR3 DNA reads TGTGCCAGCAGCCACGGACTAGCGGGAGAAGAGCAGTACTTC. Translated, it gives CASSHGLAGEEQYF.

This clonotype has more than one count but fewer than ten. The J gene is TRBJ2-5, the V gene TRBV29-1, with 8 bases fitting TRBD2. This CDR3 spans 13 amino acids. The germline gives CDR1 SQVTM, CDR2 ANQGSEA. V trimming: 7 bases; J trimming: 3 bases; junction bases outside the gene matches: 7. The CDR3 nucleotides read TGCAGCGGTGTCGGGGGGGTTGAAGAGACCCAGTACTTC. It specifies CSGVGGVEETQYF. Full variable domain (remainder filled in from reference TRBV29-1 and TRBJ2-5): SAVISQKPSRDICQRGTSLTIQCQVDSQVTMMFWYRQQPGQSLTLIATANQGSEATYESGFVIDKFPISRPNLTFSTLTVSNMSPEDSSIYLCSGVGGVEETQYFGPGTRLLVL.

The chain employs TRBV14 and TRBJ1-5, with D perhaps matching TRBD1 (5 bases). V gave up 1 base and J gave up 7 bases, with 14 bases separating them. CDR1 and CDR2 (germline): SGHDN, FVKESK. The CDR3 extends over 15 amino acids. In DNA, the CDR3 is TGTGCCAGCAGCCAAGGCCTGTCAGGGCGGCAGCCCCAGCATTTT. Amino acid sequence: CASSQGLSGRQPQHF.

The chain links TRBV20-1 to TRBJ2-5; D remains ambiguous. Trimming removed 1 base at V and 6 bases at J, with 9 bases between. Germline V gene data show CDR1 as DFQATT and CDR2 as SNEGSKA (reference sequence). CDR3 length: 12 residues. CDR3 region: CSARGSSQTQYF. The CDR3 DNA reads TGCAGTGCTAGAGGGAGTTCGCAGACCCAGTACTTC.

This clonotype was seen a handful of times. The chain uses TRBV25-1 and TRBJ1-1, with a possible D match to TRBD1 (5 bases). Trimming cost V 3 bases and J 4 bases, with 18 bases left between them. CDR1 and CDR2 (germline): MGHDK, SYGVNS. This CDR3 is built from 16 residues. Written as DNA, the CDR3 is TGTGCCAGCAGTGAGTCTCGCCAGGGTTGGGGCACTGAAGCTTTCTTT. This encodes CASSESRQGWGTEAFF. The full variable domain, its missing parts supplied by reference TRBV25-1 and TRBJ1-1, is EADIYQTPRYLVIGTGKKITLECSQTMGHDKMYWYQQDPGMELHLIHYSYGVNSTEKGDLSSESTVSRIRTEHFPLTLESARPSHTSQYLCASSESRQGWGTEAFFGQGTRLTVV.

The V call is TRBV6-2 or TRBV6-3, the J call TRBJ2-1; the match to TRBD2 covers 7 bases. The germline V gene encodes CDR1 MNHEY and CDR2 SVGEGT. The CDR3 is 17 amino acids. V lost 6 bases, J lost 3 bases, and 14 bases stayed unmatched. In nucleotides, the CDR3 is TGTGCCAGCAGCCGCGATATGGCGGGGGTGTTCTACAATGAGCAGTTCTTC. Residues: CASSRDMAGVFYNEQFF.

This clonotype appeared a few times. The V and J genes are TRBV29-1 and TRBJ1-2; D is possibly TRBD1 (6 bases). The V and J ends lost 6 bases and 2 bases respectively, with 16 bases between them. The germline V gene encodes CDR1 SQVTM and CDR2 ANQGSEA. The CDR3 is 14 residues long. The CDR3 region is CSVGGQGKNYGYTF. CDR3 nucleotides: TGCAGCGTCGGGGGGCAGGGGAAGAACTATGGCTACACCTTC.

The V gene is TRBV6-2 or TRBV6-3, the J gene TRBJ1-5; TRBD1 aligns across 10 bases. From germline, CDR1 is MNHEY and CDR2 SVGEGT. CDR3 size: 15 residues. V was pared by 7 bases and J by 3 bases, with 6 bases of the junction left unmatched. The CDR3 DNA is TGTGCCAGCACGAGGGACAGGGGAAACAATCAGCCCCAGCATTTT. Translation: CASTRDRGNNQPQHF.

In its sample, this clonotype was seen a few times. The CDR3 is CASSESRSETQYF. Written as DNA, the CDR3 is TGCGCCAGCAGTGAGAGTAGATCCGAGACCCAGTACTTC. The V gene is TRBV10-2, the J gene TRBJ2-5; D gene uncertain. Germline CDR1 is WSHSY and CDR2 is SAAADI. The CDR3 consists of 13 residues. V lost 2 bases, J lost 5 bases, and 9 bases lay in between.

V and J are TRBV20-1 and TRBJ1-2; tentative D call: TRBD1 (5 bases). V was pared by 6 bases and J by 5 bases, with 10 bases between. Germline V gives CDR1 DFQATT, CDR2 SNEGSKA (reference sequence). The CDR3 is 11 residues long. The chain's CDR3 is CSAKGPYGYTF. The DNA of the CDR3 is TGCAGTGCAAAGGGACCTTATGGCTACACCTTC.

This clonotype was counted only a few times. The chain combines TRBV5-1 with TRBJ1-1, with no clear D. This CDR3 has 15 residues. V was shortened by 0 bases and J by 1 base, with 10 bases between the two germline ends. Germline values: CDR1 SGHRS, CDR2 YFSETQ. The CDR3 DNA reads TGCGCCAGCAGCTTGGGAGCCGGATCGAACACTGAAGCTTTCTTT. Encoded protein: CASSLGAGSNTEAFF.

The gene calls are TRBV29-1 and TRBJ2-5; D perhaps matches TRBD2 (5 bases). Germline V gives CDR1 SQVTM, CDR2 ANQGSEA. The length of the CDR3 is 14 residues. V was cut by 2 bases and J by 1 base, with 11 bases left in between. CDR3 residues: CSVERLTSQETQYF. Written as DNA, the CDR3 is TGCAGCGTTGAAAGACTTACTAGCCAAGAGACCCAGTACTTC.

This chain uses TRBV5-1 with TRBJ2-1, with a weak D call TRBD2 (5 bases). This CDR3 spans 15 amino acids. CDR1 and CDR2 (germline): SGHRS, YFSETQ. The germline V and J ends were trimmed by 0 bases and 6 bases, with 13 bases remaining between them. The CDR3 nucleotides are TGCGCCAGCAGCTTGGGTCGGACGGGAACCAATGAGCAGTTCTTC. This encodes CASSLGRTGTNEQFF.

The gene calls are TRBV28 and TRBJ2-3, with unresolved D. In germline, CDR1 is MDHEN, CDR2 SYDVKM. This CDR3 has 14 amino acids. Trimming removed 2 bases at V and 4 bases at J, with 10 bases between. For the CDR3, the DNA is TGTGCCAGCAGTTTAACCCGATTTCCAGATACGCAGTATTTT. Its translation: CASSLTRFPDTQYF.

This CDR3 is CASVGAGGTEAFF. CDR3 coding DNA: TGTGCCAGCGTGGGAGCAGGGGGCACTGAAGCTTTCTTT. This chain links TRBV7-6 with TRBJ1-1; 7 bases match TRBD1. V shed 8 bases, J shed 4 bases, and the junction held 7 bases outside the gene matches. The length of the CDR3 is 13 residues. Looked up from germline, CDR1 is SGHVS and CDR2 is FNYEAQ.